These 28 T cell receptor beta chains were all obtained from the same sample, sequenced in a study of PD-1 blockade in mismatch repair-deficient tumors. The assay was immunoSEQ multiplex PCR, and TCRdb's table has in-frame clones only and misses some. The table has about 67,000 clones, 70% to 80% seen once. The sample here was peripheral blood, taken 2 weeks after starting pembrolizumab. These receptors all stem from an adult with mismatch repair-deficient cancer.

The chain combines TRBV2 with TRBJ2-1; 9 nucleotides agree with TRBD2. After removal of 4 bases from V and 4 bases from J, the junction contained 2 bases not matched to a gene. Germline V gene sequence: CDR1 SNHLY, CDR2 FYNNEI. The CDR3 sequence is 14 residues long. The CDR3 bases are TGTGCCAGCAGTGCCCTAGCGGGATACAATGAGCAGTTCTTC. Translation gives CASSALAGYNEQFF.

In this sample, this clone turned up a few times. The rearrangement uses TRBV30 and TRBJ2-7; perhaps D is TRBD1 or TRBD2 (5 bases each). The CDR3 extends over 13 amino acids. The germline V gene has CDR1 GTSNPN and CDR2 SVGIG (reference sequence). Deletions cut 3 bases from V and 3 bases from J, with 12 bases between. The CDR3 here is CAWRGPANYEQYF. CDR3 DNA sequence: TGTGCCTGGAGGGGACCGGCCAACTACGAGCAGTACTTC.

The table lists this clone with a count of one. The CDR3 DNA reads TGTGCCACCGCGGGACTTTCGGTTACCGGGGAGCTGTTTTTT. Translation: CATAGLSVTGELFF. The chain uses TRBV6-5 and TRBJ2-2; perhaps TRBD2 as D (6 bases). Trimming left V 10 bases short and J 5 bases short, with 17 bases between. The germline V gene has CDR1 MNHEY and CDR2 SVGAGI. The CDR3 length is 14 residues.

The rearrangement joins TRBV9 to TRBJ2-3; TRBD2 aligns across 8 bases. The germline V gene encodes CDR1 SGDLS and CDR2 YYNGEE. CDR3 length: 17 amino acids. V gave up 0 bases and J gave up 2 bases; unmatched junction bases: 8. CDR3 nucleotides: TGTGCCAGCAGCGTAGTAGGACGGGAGGGAATCACAGATACGCAGTATTTT. Its protein is CASSVVGREGITDTQYF. The variable domain in full, with the rest retrieved from reference TRBV9 and TRBJ2-3, is DSGVTQTPKHLITATGQRVTLRCSPRSGDLSVYWYQQSLDQGLQFLIQYYNGEERAKGNILERFSAQQFPDLHSELNLSSLELGDSALYFCASSVVGREGITDTQYFGPGTRLTVL.

This chain uses TRBV7-2 with TRBJ2-1, with 7 bases aligning to TRBD2. This CDR3 has 17 amino acids. CDR1 is SGHTA, CDR2 FQGNSA, per germline. J was trimmed by 2 bases and V by 2 bases; bases with no gene match: 9. CDR3 sequence: CASSLYGRETTYNEQFF. For the CDR3, the DNA is TGTGCCAGCAGCTTATATGGGCGGGAGACCACCTACAATGAGCAGTTCTTC.

J is TRBJ2-1 and V is TRBV6-6, with D maybe TRBD2 (6 bases). Germline CDR1 and CDR2: MNHNY and SVGAGI (reference sequence). The CDR3 loop spans 14 amino acids. V was clipped by 8 bases and J by 4 bases, with 15 bases between them. The chain's CDR3 is CASWGGGRYNEQFF. DNA for the CDR3: TGTGCCAGCTGGGGTGGAGGGAGGTACAATGAGCAGTTCTTC.

This chain joins TRBV19 and TRBJ2-1, with 7 bases aligning to TRBD2. This CDR3 region has 15 residues. Unmatched junction bases numbered 4, after V lost 5 bases and J lost 0 bases. Germline V gene sequence: CDR1 LNHDA, CDR2 SQIVND (reference sequence). The CDR3 here is CASSLGRSSYNEQFF. As DNA, the CDR3 is TGTGCCAGTAGTCTCGGGAGGAGCTCCTACAATGAGCAGTTCTTC.

This chain links TRBV11-1 with TRBJ2-3; D gene unclear. CDR3 length equals 11 residues. The V and J ends lost 5 bases and 6 bases respectively, with 6 bases between them. Germline CDR1 SGHAT, CDR2 FQDESV (reference sequence). The CDR3 sequence is CASSPKDTQYF. DNA of the CDR3: TGTGCCAGCAGCCCAAAGGATACGCAGTATTTT.

V usage is TRBV7-8 and J usage is TRBJ2-7, with D possibly being TRBD2 (5 bases). V was pared by 1 base and J by 0 bases, with 10 bases between. Germline V CDR1 and CDR2: SGHVS, FQNEAQ. This CDR3 comprises 15 residues. CDR3 nucleotide sequence: TGTGCCAGCAGCTTAGATCTAGCAGGCTCCTACGAGCAGTACTTC. Translating gives CASSLDLAGSYEQYF.

J is TRBJ2-2 and V is TRBV5-4, with D tentatively TRBD1 (5 bases). The germline CDR1 and CDR2 sequences are SGHNT and YYREEE (reference sequence). Deletions cut 7 bases from V and 3 bases from J, with 16 bases between. CDR3 length: 15 amino acids. This CDR3 reads CASSRQGGDTGELFF. The CDR3 bases are TGTGCCAGCTCCCGGCAGGGTGGGGACACCGGGGAGCTGTTTTTT.

The chain combines TRBV27 with TRBJ2-3, with a tentative D call TRBD2 (6 bases). V was pared by 3 bases and J by 5 bases, with 15 bases between. CDR1 and CDR2 from the germline V gene are MNHEY and SMNVEV (reference sequence). This CDR3 region has 15 residues. The CDR3 region has the DNA TGTGCCAGCAGTTTCGGGACTCTCCTGCAAGATACGCAGTATTTT. Translating gives CASSFGTLLQDTQYF.

The rearrangement uses TRBV29-1 and TRBJ2-2, with D possibly matching TRBD1 (5 bases). Trimming stripped 6 bases from V and 6 bases from J, with 14 bases between. Germline-derived CDR1 and CDR2 are SQVTM and ANQGSEA. The CDR3 is made up of 13 amino acids. DNA for the CDR3: TGCAGCGTCGGGCAGGGTCTATCCGGGGAGCTGTTTTTT. Translation gives CSVGQGLSGELFF.

V is TRBV28 and J is TRBJ2-1, with 9 bases fitting TRBD2. This CDR3 has 15 amino acids. Trimming removed 4 bases from V and 4 bases from J; junction bases left unmatched: 5. The germline V gene encodes CDR1 MDHEN and CDR2 SYDVKM. CDR3: CASSSSAGGYNEQFF. The CDR3 DNA follows: TGTGCCAGCAGTTCATCGGCGGGAGGGTACAATGAGCAGTTCTTC.

V usage is TRBV18 and J usage is TRBJ1-3, with no clear D. The CDR3 runs to 16 residues. V dropped 3 bases and J dropped 1 base, with 13 bases sitting between them. Germline V gene lookup returns CDR1 KGHSH and CDR2 LQKENI. The CDR3 here is CASSPSDGLSGNTIYF. Written as DNA, the CDR3 is TGTGCCAGCTCACCCTCGGACGGATTATCTGGAAACACCATATATTTT.

The chain employs TRBV9 and TRBJ2-4; D perhaps matches TRBD1 (6 bases). Trimming left V 0 bases short and J 6 bases short, with 7 bases between. The germline V gene has CDR1 SGDLS and CDR2 YYNGEE. The CDR3 is made up of 13 amino acids. CDR3 sequence: CASSVGDINIQYF. CDR3 sequence (DNA): TGTGCCAGCAGCGTAGGGGACATAAACATTCAGTACTTC.

The rearrangement joins TRBV14 to TRBJ2-7, with 7 nucleotides matching TRBD2. V lost 5 bases, J lost 5 bases, and 3 bases stayed unmatched. From germline, CDR1 is SGHDN and CDR2 FVKESK. The CDR3 is 12 amino acids. In DNA form, the CDR3 reads TGTGCCAGCAGCTGGGGGGGGGACGAGCAGTACTTC. It codes for CASSWGGDEQYF.

Only a few counts were recorded for this clone. The chain couples TRBV27 to TRBJ2-5; D is unclear. This CDR3 region has 16 residues. Germline CDR1 is MNHEY and CDR2 is SMNVEV (reference sequence). V was pared by 3 bases and J by 5 bases, with 19 bases between. The CDR3 spells CASSLNARFFGETQYF. CDR3 coding DNA: TGTGCCAGCAGTTTGAACGCACGGTTCTTCGGGGAGACCCAGTACTTC.

The rearrangement links TRBV9 to TRBJ2-5; a weak D match, TRBD2 (5 bases). Trimming took 1 base from V and 1 from J, leaving 11 bases between them. The V gene's germline CDR1 is SGDLS and CDR2 YYNGEE. The CDR3 runs to 15 residues. CDR3 in amino acids: CASSVLGSIQETQYF. In DNA, the CDR3 is TGTGCCAGCAGCGTACTTGGGAGTATCCAAGAGACCCAGTACTTC.

The chain combines TRBV23-1 with TRBJ1-1, with D possibly being TRBD1 (5 bases). TRBV23-1 carries the ORF label, with uncertain function. The CDR3 spans 19 residues. Trimming took off 0 bases at V and 0 bases at J, with 20 bases between the two ends. The CDR3 sequence: CASSQSGGRDFLMNTEAFF. The CDR3 coding sequence is TGCGCCAGCAGTCAATCTGGGGGACGGGACTTTCTGATGAACACTGAAGCTTTCTTT.

The CDR3 sequence: CASSLVTGGEQYF. CDR3 nucleotides: TGTGCCAGCAGCTTAGTGACGGGAGGGGAGCAGTACTTC. The chain has TRBV11-1 and TRBJ2-7; 8 bases fit TRBD2. With V trimmed by 1 base and J by 7 bases, 3 bases remained unmatched. The CDR3 consists of 13 residues. Looked up from germline, CDR1 is SGHAT and CDR2 is FQDESV (reference sequence).

The rearrangement joins TRBV7-9 to TRBJ2-7, with D unclear. The CDR3 has 15 amino acids. V was clipped by 0 bases and J by 6 bases, with 15 bases between them. Germline CDR1 reads SEHNR; CDR2 reads FQNEAQ (reference sequence). CDR3 DNA: TGTGCCAGCAGCTTAGCACGGGTGGGGATGTCCGAGCAGTACTTC. This codes for CASSLARVGMSEQYF.

This clone occurred a few times. The J gene is TRBJ2-1, the V gene TRBV5-6, with 10 bases lining up with TRBD2. CDR1 SGHDT and CDR2 YYEEEE come from the germline V gene. CDR3 length: 14 amino acids. J was trimmed by 7 bases and V by 2 bases; bases with no gene match: 3. The CDR3 is CASSFSGGTNEQFF. CDR3 coding DNA: TGTGCCAGCAGCTTTAGCGGGGGGACGAATGAGCAGTTCTTC.

This sequence joins TRBV5-1 and TRBJ1-1; D might be TRBD1 (5 bases). In germline, CDR1 is SGHRS, CDR2 YFSETQ. The CDR3 runs to 15 residues. V was trimmed by 4 bases and J by 2 bases, leaving 15 bases between them. The CDR3 is CASSVDRVVNTEAFF. The DNA for the CDR3 is TGCGCCAGCAGCGTAGACAGAGTCGTTAACACTGAAGCTTTCTTT.

The rearrangement joins TRBV18 to TRBJ1-2; TRBD1 matches at 10 bases. Trimming removed 6 bases from V and 2 bases from J; junction bases left unmatched: 9. The CDR3 is 16 amino acids. The germline gives CDR1 KGHSH, CDR2 LQKENI. CDR3 region: CASSVTGTGANYGYTF. The CDR3 DNA reads TGTGCCAGCTCCGTCACCGGGACAGGGGCCAACTATGGCTACACCTTC.

The gene calls are TRBV29-1 and TRBJ1-3, with D unresolved. This CDR3 is built from 13 residues. Germline CDR1 and CDR2: SQVTM and ANQGSEA. The V and J ends lost 6 bases and 9 bases respectively, with 18 bases between them. CDR3 amino acids: CSVDSSGGGTIYF. CDR3 DNA: TGCAGCGTGGACTCATCCGGCGGTGGCACCATATATTTT.

This sequence joins TRBV21-1 and TRBJ2-2; TRBD2 is taken as the D call from the table, unchecked against the DNA. TRBV21-1 constitutes a pseudogene. There are 15 residues in the CDR3. The CDR3 DNA follows: TGTGCCAGCAGCCAGATCAGCGGGGACACCGGGGAGCTGTTTTTT. Protein: CASSQISGDTGELFF.

This clone was seen a single time. In DNA, the CDR3 is TGTGCCAGCAGTCCGGGACTAGCGTTAACCTACGAGCAGTACTTC. Protein product: CASSPGLALTYEQYF. This chain uses TRBV27 with TRBJ2-7; 10 nucleotides match TRBD2. This CDR3 comprises 15 residues. Germline V gives CDR1 MNHEY, CDR2 SMNVEV (reference sequence). V dropped 5 bases and J dropped 2; count of bases not matched to a gene: 6.

This clone appeared a few times. The chain couples TRBV5-4 to TRBJ2-1; 7 nucleotides align to TRBD2. The CDR3 covers 14 residues. From germline, CDR1 is SGHNT and CDR2 YYREEE (reference sequence). J lost 4 bases, V lost 0 bases, and 1 base had no gene match. Here the CDR3 DNA reads TGTGCCAGCAGCTTGGAGGGAGGGTACAATGAGCAGTTCTTC. It yields the protein CASSLEGGYNEQFF.